A selection of T cell receptor beta chains follows, all from one sample in a study of T cells in Graves' hyperthyroidism and ophthalmopathy. MiXCR, run by TCRdb on the multiplex PCR reads, gives a single entry per CDR3 protein. Here the sample spans 250,000 to 350,000 distinct CDR3 sequences, 15% to 20% being singletons. Specimen: blood. Source of these receptors: a man aged 25-45 years with Graves' hyperthyroidism. CDR3s leave out the opening cysteine and the closing phenylalanine or tryptophan.

v_call,j_call,cdr3_aa
TRBV20-1,TRBJ2-5,SATRGGLVKTQY
TRBV10-3,TRBJ2-3,AISESTVTDTQY
TRBV7-3,TRBJ2-5,ASSFLASQETQY
TRBV27,TRBJ1-5,ASSSLDQPQH
TRBV29-1,TRBJ2-7,SVDEDTYPGLAGLVQY
TRBV29-1,TRBJ2-7,SVPLGTGVHEQY
TRBV5-1,TRBJ2-1,ASSLDRGPFNGQF
TRBV11-2,TRBJ2-6,ASSRPGTDLSGANVLT
TRBV24-1,TRBJ2-1,ATSRSSYNEQF
TRBV12-3/TRBV12-4,TRBJ2-2,ASGASGSTNTGELF
TRBV11-3,TRBJ2-3,ASSLMSPTRVDTQY